The 21 T cell receptor beta chains listed next were all sequenced from one sample in a study of cytotoxic CD8 clonotypes in ibrutinib-treated CLL. Clones were sequenced by immunoSEQ multiplex PCR, and TCRdb holds only the in-frame ones, with some missing. The sample yields roughly 300,000 clones, 65% to 85% seen once. The sample consisted of PBMCs, taken at disease progression, from a patient treated with ibrutinib. Source of these receptors: a human donor with chronic lymphocytic leukemia.

The CDR3 loop reads CASSQDPELGEQFF. The CDR3 coding sequence is TGCGCCAGCAGCCAAGATCCTGAGCTGGGTGAGCAGTTCTTC. The chain couples TRBV4-1 to TRBJ2-1; no clear D. This CDR3 is built from 14 residues. The V gene's germline CDR1 is MGHRA and CDR2 YSYEKL. V lost 0 bases, J lost 9 bases, and 12 bases lay in between.

The chain recombines TRBV7-6 with TRBJ2-6, with 7 bases fitting TRBD1. The germline V gene has CDR1 SGHVS and CDR2 FNYEAQ. J was trimmed by 0 bases and V by 5 bases; bases with no gene match: 4. The CDR3 is 16 residues long. The DNA of the CDR3 is TGTGCCAGCAGCACCCGGGACAGCTCTGGGGCCAACGTCCTGACTTTC. This codes for CASSTRDSSGANVLTF.

This chain connects TRBV4-1 to TRBJ1-6, with 8 bases aligning to TRBD1. This CDR3 has 16 residues. The ends lost 4 bases at V and 6 bases at J; junction bases unmatched: 8. Germline-derived CDR1 and CDR2 are MGHRA and YSYEKL. The CDR3 loop reads CASSLGTGRINSPLHF. DNA for the CDR3: TGCGCCAGCAGCCTTGGGACAGGACGGATTAATTCACCCCTCCACTTT.

The chain has TRBV4-3 and TRBJ2-2; D may be TRBD2 (7 bases). Germline loops: CDR1 LGHNA, CDR2 YSLEER. The CDR3 sequence is 14 residues long. Trimming cost V 8 bases and J 3 bases, with 13 bases left between them. The CDR3 region has the DNA TGCGCCAGCGGGAGGGGGATTGACACCGGGGAGCTGTTTTTT. Translated, it gives CASGRGIDTGELFF.

J is TRBJ1-1 and V is TRBV6-5, with D perhaps matching TRBD1 (5 bases). Germline CDR1 reads MNHEY; CDR2 reads SVGAGI. The germline V and J ends were trimmed by 5 bases and 9 bases, with 16 bases remaining between them. This CDR3 has 13 residues. Here the CDR3 reads CASSRLGLSQAFF. The DNA for the CDR3 is TGTGCCAGCAGTCGATTGGGACTCTCGCAAGCTTTCTTT.

The rearrangement uses TRBV7-6 and TRBJ2-2; tentative D call: TRBD2 (5 bases). Trimming took 1 base from V and 6 from J, leaving 6 bases between them. Germline V gene data show CDR1 as SGHVS and CDR2 as FNYEAQ. The CDR3 totals 13 residues. The CDR3: CASSLVGAGELFF. CDR3 nucleotides: TGTGCCAGCAGCTTAGTGGGAGCCGGGGAGCTGTTTTTT.

The chain employs TRBV28 and TRBJ2-7; weak D call: TRBD2 (5 bases). Trimming stripped 10 bases from V and 7 bases from J, with 23 bases between. Germline CDR1 and CDR2: MDHEN and SYDVKM. This CDR3 comprises 14 residues. The CDR3 nucleotides read TGTGCCAACCTCTCACTCCGGGGTATCAGGGAGCAGTACTTC. It codes for CANLSLRGIREQYF.

The chain links TRBV7-2 to TRBJ2-2; D remains ambiguous. This CDR3 region has 13 residues. The germline gives CDR1 SGHTA, CDR2 FQGNSA. Between the trimmed V and J ends, which lost 4 bases and 4 bases, there was a span of 7 bases. In nucleotides, the CDR3 is TGTGCCAGCAGCTCCCAGTCCACCGGGGAGCTGTTTTTT. Amino acid sequence: CASSSQSTGELFF.

In its sample, this clone was seen a few times. The chain links TRBV5-6 to TRBJ1-1; 9 positions agree with TRBD1. The CDR3 covers 14 residues. In germline, CDR1 is SGHDT, CDR2 YYEEEE. With 4 bases clipped from V and 0 bases from J, the junction kept 1 base outside the gene matches. The CDR3: CASSGTGMNTEAFF. The CDR3, as DNA: TGTGCCAGCAGCGGGACAGGGATGAACACTGAAGCTTTCTTT.

The chain couples TRBV27 to TRBJ1-1, with TRBD1 matching over 10 bases. There are 12 residues in the CDR3. V trimming: 11 bases; J trimming: 11 bases; junction bases outside the gene matches: 11. Germline V gene lookup returns CDR1 MNHEY and CDR2 SMNVEV (reference sequence). The CDR3 DNA is TGTGCCGTAAGACAGGGGGCAAAGGGGGCTTTCTTT. This sequence encodes CAVRQGAKGAFF.

This clone was detected a few times. This chain joins TRBV4-1 and TRBJ2-1; 13 positions match TRBD2. Germline trimming cut 1 base from V and 6 bases from J; bases unmatched to any gene: 0. CDR1 and CDR2 from the germline V gene are MGHRA and YSYEKL. The CDR3 spans 15 residues. CDR3 bases: TGCGCCAGCAGCCAAGGACTAGCGGGAGGCAATGAGCAGTTCTTC. Translation gives CASSQGLAGGNEQFF.

V usage is TRBV7-3 and J usage is TRBJ1-1; 7 bases map to TRBD1. Germline loops: CDR1 SGHTA, CDR2 FQGTGA. The CDR3 loop spans 15 amino acids. The trim removed 3 bases at V and 3 bases at J, leaving 7 bases unmatched. This chain's CDR3 is CASSFRQGRYTEAFF. CDR3 coding DNA: TGTGCCAGCAGCTTTCGACAGGGTAGGTACACTGAAGCTTTCTTT.

The V call is TRBV9, the J call TRBJ2-2; possibly TRBD1 for D (6 bases). V lost 0 bases and J lost 1, with 13 bases in between. In germline, CDR1 is SGDLS, CDR2 YYNGEE. The CDR3 runs 17 residues. CDR3 residues: CASSVAPGQKNTGELFF. The CDR3 nucleotides are TGTGCCAGCAGCGTAGCACCCGGACAGAAGAACACCGGGGAGCTGTTTTTT.

V and J are TRBV28 and TRBJ1-2; D is uncertain. CDR3 length: 11 amino acids. The V gene's germline CDR1 is MDHEN and CDR2 SYDVKM. V was shortened by 5 bases and J by 5 bases, with 6 bases between the two germline ends. In DNA, the CDR3 is TGTGCCAGCAGTCCCGGGTATGGCTACACCTTC. Translated, it gives CASSPGYGYTF.

J is TRBJ2-7 and V is TRBV6-6; D perhaps matches TRBD1 (6 bases). Germline CDR1 MNHNY, CDR2 SVGAGI (reference sequence). CDR3 size: 14 residues. V was shortened by 2 bases and J by 7 bases, with 15 bases between the two germline ends. Here the CDR3 DNA reads TGTGCCAGCAGTTACCGGGACACCACCCGAGAGCAGTACTTC. It specifies CASSYRDTTREQYF.

The chain employs TRBV29-1 and TRBJ2-7; tentative D call: TRBD2 (5 bases). V lost 3 bases and J 0 bases, leaving 12 bases between the germline ends. Germline assignment: CDR1 SQVTM and CDR2 ANQGSEA. The CDR3 length is 14 residues. CDR3 in DNA: TGCAGCGTTGAGTGGATCCGGGGCTCCTACGAGCAGTACTTC. Its translation is CSVEWIRGSYEQYF.

This rearrangement joins TRBV29-1 to TRBJ1-1; D uncertain. Germline CDR1 is SQVTM and CDR2 is ANQGSEA. The length of the CDR3 is 14 residues. V was shortened by 7 bases and J by 5 bases, with 20 bases between the two germline ends. The CDR3: CSARPRSRETEAFF. CDR3 DNA: TGCAGCGCCCGACCCAGATCTAGAGAAACTGAAGCTTTCTTT.

The chain employs TRBV18 and TRBJ1-1, with TRBD1 matching 10 bases. The CDR3 extends over 18 amino acids. V dropped 4 bases and J dropped 1; count of bases not matched to a gene: 12. Germline V CDR1 and CDR2: KGHSH, LQKENI. The CDR3 bases are TGTGCCAGCTCACGGAGGGTCGGGGACAGGGGAACGAACACTGAAGCTTTCTTT. Amino acid sequence: CASSRRVGDRGTNTEAFF.

The chain employs TRBV29-1 and TRBJ1-2; no firm D call. This CDR3 is built from 15 residues. V was trimmed by 4 bases and J by 3 bases, leaving 18 bases between them. Germline-derived CDR1 and CDR2 are SQVTM and ANQGSEA. CDR3 DNA: TGCAGCGTTGTAAGTCAGACGGACGGGTACTATGGCTACACCTTC. Amino acids: CSVVSQTDGYYGYTF. The full variable domain, its missing parts supplied by reference TRBV29-1 and TRBJ1-2, is SAVISQKPSRDICQRGTSLTIQCQVDSQVTMMFWYRQQPGQSLTLIATANQGSEATYESGFVIDKFPISRPNLTFSTLTVSNMSPEDSSIYLCSVVSQTDGYYGYTFGSGTRLTVV.

The CDR3 bases are TGTGCCAGTAATCTCAGGGGGGTTAGCAATCAGCCCCAGCATTTT. Translated: CASNLRGVSNQPQHF. The rearrangement links TRBV19 to TRBJ1-5; 7 bases match TRBD1. Germline loops: CDR1 LNHDA, CDR2 SQIVND (reference sequence). The V segment lost 7 bases and the J segment 0 bases; nucleotides outside the gene matches: 6. The CDR3 contains 15 residues.

The V gene is TRBV10-1, the J gene TRBJ1-5; D is unresolved. The CDR3 sequence is 14 residues long. Germline CDR1 reads WNHNN; CDR2 reads SYGVQD (reference sequence). Trimming cost V 4 bases and J 1 base, with 8 bases left between them. The CDR3 DNA follows: TGCGCCAGCAGTGCCTCCAGGAGCAATCAGCCCCAGCATTTT. As protein: CASSASRSNQPQHF.